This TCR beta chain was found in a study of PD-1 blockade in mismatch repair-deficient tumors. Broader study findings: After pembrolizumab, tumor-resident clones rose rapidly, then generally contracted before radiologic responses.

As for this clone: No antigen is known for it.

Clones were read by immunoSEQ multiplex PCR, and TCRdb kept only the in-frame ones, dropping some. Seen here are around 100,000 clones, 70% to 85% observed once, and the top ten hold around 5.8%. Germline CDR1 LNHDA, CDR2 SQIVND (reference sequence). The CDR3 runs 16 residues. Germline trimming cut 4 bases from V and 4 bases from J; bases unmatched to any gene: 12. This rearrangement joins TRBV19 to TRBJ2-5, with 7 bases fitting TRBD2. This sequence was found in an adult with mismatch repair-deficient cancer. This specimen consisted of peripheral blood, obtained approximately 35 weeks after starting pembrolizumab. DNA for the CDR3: TGTGCCAGTAGTAAACCGACTAGCCCCCTGGGAGAGACCCAGTACTTC. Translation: CASSKPTSPLGETQYF. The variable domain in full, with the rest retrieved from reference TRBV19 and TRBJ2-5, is DGGITQSPKYLFRKEGQNVTLSCEQNLNHDAMYWYRQDPGQGLRLIYYSQIVNDFQKGDIAEGYSVSREKKESFPLTVTSAQKNPTAFYLCASSKPTSPLGETQYFGPGTRLLVL.